The subject of this entry is one TCR beta chain. Its matching antigen is unknown. V was trimmed by 1 base and J by 9 bases, leaving 10 bases between them. This CDR3 is built from 13 residues. The germline CDR1 and CDR2 sequences are LNHNV and YYDKDF (reference sequence). The entry originates in a study of T cells after yellow fever vaccination. At the level of the study: Researchers used SMART-Seq v4 Ultra Low Input to prepare fractions that had low cell numbers.

Study-level points and caveats: Researchers cautioned that FACS-sorted repertoires could harbor abundant clonotypes contaminating from the bulk population. Most clones from primary vaccination resurfaced after the booster (around 97% CD4, 88% CD8).

For TCR, cDNA came from 5'RACE template switching, which added a universal primer site and UMIs. TCRdb reprocessed the 5' RACE reads via MiXCR and lists one record per CDR3 protein. Seen here are 610,000 or so distinct CDR3 sequences, roughly an eighth observed once, and the top ten hold about 15%. This TCR came from a man younger than 45 who received the YFV17D yellow fever vaccine. The V call is TRBV15, the J call TRBJ2-1; D possibly corresponds to TRBD2 (6 bases). The sample consisted of PBMCs, taken on the day of the yellow fever booster vaccination. The CDR3 reads CATSRVGRGEQFF. The DNA of the CDR3 is TGTGCCACCAGCAGAGTTGGGCGGGGTGAGCAGTTCTTC.